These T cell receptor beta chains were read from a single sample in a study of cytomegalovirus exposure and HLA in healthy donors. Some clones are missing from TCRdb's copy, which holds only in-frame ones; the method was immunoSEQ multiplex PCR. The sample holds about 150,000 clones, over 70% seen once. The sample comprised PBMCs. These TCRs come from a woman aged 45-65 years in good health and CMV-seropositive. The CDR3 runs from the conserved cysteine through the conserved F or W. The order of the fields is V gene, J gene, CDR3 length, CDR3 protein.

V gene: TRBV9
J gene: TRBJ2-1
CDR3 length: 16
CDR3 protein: CASSASGASEYNEQFF

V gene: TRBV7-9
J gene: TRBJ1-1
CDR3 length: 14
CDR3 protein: CASSPGAVTVEAFF

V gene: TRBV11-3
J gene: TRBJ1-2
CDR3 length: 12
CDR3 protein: CASSLGPGGYTF

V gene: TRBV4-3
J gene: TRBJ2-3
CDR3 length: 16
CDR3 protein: CASSQRTSGGTDTQYF

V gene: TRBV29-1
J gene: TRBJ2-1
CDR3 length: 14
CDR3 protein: CSARRGQGTGEQFF

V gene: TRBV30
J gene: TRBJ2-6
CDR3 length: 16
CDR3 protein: CAWSGGGSSGANGLTF

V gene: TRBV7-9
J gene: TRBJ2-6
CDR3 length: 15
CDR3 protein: CASSPGRSGANGLTF

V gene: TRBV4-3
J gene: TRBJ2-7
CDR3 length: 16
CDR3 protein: CASSPIGGAGIYEQYF

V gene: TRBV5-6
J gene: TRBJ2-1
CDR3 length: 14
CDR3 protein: CASSPGGAYNEQFF

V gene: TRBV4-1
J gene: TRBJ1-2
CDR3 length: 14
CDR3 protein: CASNRPGQDYGYTF

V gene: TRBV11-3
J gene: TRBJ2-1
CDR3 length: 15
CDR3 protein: CASSFRDSRQDEQFF

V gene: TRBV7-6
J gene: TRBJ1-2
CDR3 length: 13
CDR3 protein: CASSLGQARGYTF

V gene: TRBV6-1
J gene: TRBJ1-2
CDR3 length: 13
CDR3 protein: CAGRQGSHYGYTF

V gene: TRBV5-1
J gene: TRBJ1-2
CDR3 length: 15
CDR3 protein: CASSSPTGGFYGYTF

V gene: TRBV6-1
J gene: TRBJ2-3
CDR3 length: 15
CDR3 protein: CASRPAGARTDTQYF

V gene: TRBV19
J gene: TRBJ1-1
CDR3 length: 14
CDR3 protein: CASSKTDRHTEAFF

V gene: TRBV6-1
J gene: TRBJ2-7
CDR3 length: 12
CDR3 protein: CAEGTGSYEQYF

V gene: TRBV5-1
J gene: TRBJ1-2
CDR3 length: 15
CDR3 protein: CASSSFSGARYGYTF

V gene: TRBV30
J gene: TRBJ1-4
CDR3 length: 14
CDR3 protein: CAWSFTGAGEKLFF